The 20 T cell receptor beta chains given below trace back to one sample, sequenced in a study of cytomegalovirus exposure and HLA in healthy donors. A multiplex PCR was run with 60 Vbeta primers and 13 Jbeta primers. Using immunoSEQ multiplex PCR, the repertoire was profiled, and TCRdb retains in-frame clones only, with some absent. The sample has some 180,000 clones, around 77% seen once. The material sequenced was PBMCs. Receptor source: a woman aged 25 to 45 in good health and CMV-seronegative.

The rearrangement uses TRBV7-9 and TRBJ2-7; the match to TRBD2 covers 11 bases. Trimming cost V 5 bases and J 3 bases; bases outside gene matches: 18. The CDR3 contains 19 residues. From germline, CDR1 is SEHNR and CDR2 FQNEAQ (reference sequence). The CDR3 nucleotides are TGTGCCAGCAGCCACACAGGGACACCCGGGACTAGCGGCTTCTACGAGCAGTACTTC. Residues: CASSHTGTPGTSGFYEQYF.

V gene TRBV15 combines with J gene TRBJ2-7, with D possibly TRBD1 on 5 matching bases. The CDR3 totals 15 residues. V was trimmed by 1 base and J by 2 bases, leaving 12 bases between them. The V gene's germline CDR1 is LNHNV and CDR2 YYDKDF (reference sequence). The CDR3 loop reads CATSRAAGPTYEQYF. CDR3 DNA sequence: TGTGCCACCAGCAGAGCGGCAGGGCCTACCTACGAGCAGTACTTC.

The chain employs TRBV5-1 and TRBJ2-1; 11 bases fit TRBD2. CDR1 is SGHRS, CDR2 YFSETQ, per germline. This CDR3 has 15 residues. V was pared by 4 bases and J by 6 bases, with 6 bases of the junction left unmatched. The CDR3 region is CASSNLAGGGNEQFF. The CDR3 coding sequence is TGCGCCAGCAGCAACCTAGCGGGGGGCGGCAATGAGCAGTTCTTC.

The chain carries TRBV7-9 and TRBJ1-6; D not certain. The CDR3 loop spans 15 amino acids. Trimming shortened V by 4 bases and J by 10 bases, and 17 bases separated the two germline ends. Germline CDR1 SEHNR, CDR2 FQNEAQ (reference sequence). CDR3 DNA sequence: TGTGCCAGCAGCTCCGAGCTCCCACCGGGGTCACCCCTCCACTTT. Protein sequence: CASSSELPPGSPLHF.

The chain carries TRBV7-9 and TRBJ1-5, with D perhaps TRBD1 (5 bases). Between the trimmed V and J ends, which lost 0 bases and 4 bases, there was a span of 16 bases. CDR3 length equals 17 residues. CDR1 and CDR2 from the germline V gene are SEHNR and FQNEAQ (reference sequence). The CDR3 reads CASSLAEAGKGNQPQHF. As DNA, the CDR3 is TGTGCCAGCAGCTTAGCAGAGGCGGGGAAGGGGAATCAGCCCCAGCATTTT.

This chain connects TRBV27 to TRBJ1-1, with a possible D match to TRBD1 (5 bases). This CDR3 has 15 amino acids. Germline V gene data show CDR1 as MNHEY and CDR2 as SMNVEV (reference sequence). The V end lost 5 bases, the J end lost 1 base, and 14 bases lay between the germline ends. The CDR3 coding sequence is TGTGCCAGCAGTCCCCGGGAGGGGCGGAACACTGAAGCTTTCTTT. Protein sequence: CASSPREGRNTEAFF.

This clone occurred once. The chain recombines TRBV4-1 with TRBJ1-5; 7 positions agree with TRBD1. The germline CDR1 and CDR2 sequences are MGHRA and YSYEKL. J lost 2 bases, V lost 4 bases, and 11 bases had no gene match. The CDR3 has 17 residues. The CDR3 is CASSPLHVTGRNQPQHF. DNA of the CDR3: TGCGCCAGCAGCCCTCTCCACGTGACAGGGCGCAATCAGCCCCAGCATTTT.

Turning to this clone: The junction and the germline gene differ at one end; a read error may be behind it. The sample holds other DNA sequences that translate to the same CDR3. The rearrangement joins TRBV7-9 to TRBJ2-7; D might be TRBD1 or TRBD2, each matching 5 bases. The CDR3 is 12 residues long. Germline V gene sequence: CDR1 SEHNR, CDR2 FQNEAQ (reference sequence). DNA of the CDR3: TGTTCCAGCAGCTTAGGGGCGGGCGAGCAGTACTTC. It yields the protein CSSSLGAGEQYF. Complete variable domain (other parts from reference TRBV7-9 and TRBJ2-7): DTGVSQNPRHKITKRGQNVTFRCDPISEHNRLYWYRQTLGQGPEFLTYFQNEAQLEKSRLLSDRFSAERPKGSFSTLEIQRTEQGDSAMYLCSSSLGAGEQYFGPGTRLTVT.

This clone was counted once. This chain uses TRBV28 with TRBJ1-1; unclear D gene. Germline V lookup: CDR1 MDHEN, CDR2 SYDVKM. The CDR3 has 11 amino acids. V was pared by 6 bases and J by 6 bases, with 8 bases between. CDR3 nucleotide sequence: TGTGCCAGCAGCCCCGAGGCTGAAGCTTTCTTT. This gives the protein CASSPEAEAFF.

The V call is TRBV4-1, the J call TRBJ2-1; 7 bases line up with TRBD2. CDR1 MGHRA and CDR2 YSYEKL come from the germline V gene. The ends lost 3 bases at V and 3 bases at J; junction bases unmatched: 11. There are 17 residues in the CDR3. CDR3 nucleotides: TGCGCCAGCAGCCATACCCGGGTCACGGGGGGCTACAATGAGCAGTTCTTC. As protein: CASSHTRVTGGYNEQFF.

This clone occurred once. The chain uses TRBV4-2 and TRBJ2-2; TRBD1 agrees at 9 bases. Unmatched junction bases numbered 9, after V lost 1 base and J lost 9 bases. CDR1 and CDR2 (germline): LGHNA, YNFKEQ. The CDR3 consists of 16 residues. CDR3 amino acids: CASSQGGLQGAWELFF. CDR3 coding DNA: TGTGCCAGCAGCCAAGGGGGCCTACAGGGGGCTTGGGAGCTGTTTTTT.

This clone came up a few times. The chain has TRBV9 and TRBJ1-2, with 9 bases that match TRBD1. The V and J ends lost 0 bases and 8 bases, in that order; junction bases with no gene match: 8. Germline loops: CDR1 SGDLS, CDR2 YYNGEE. The CDR3 runs 15 residues. CDR3 loop: CASSVGGQGPLGYTF. The CDR3 nucleotides are TGTGCCAGCAGCGTAGGGGGACAGGGTCCGTTAGGCTACACCTTC. Based on the CDR3 plus reference TRBV9 and TRBJ1-2, the full variable domain is DSGVTQTPKHLITATGQRVTLRCSPRSGDLSVYWYQQSLDQGLQFLIQYYNGEERAKGNILERFSAQQFPDLHSELNLSSLELGDSALYFCASSVGGQGPLGYTFGSGTRLTVV.

There are a few counts of this clone. This chain joins TRBV5-1 and TRBJ1-2; D is possibly TRBD1 (5 bases). Trimming left V 0 bases short and J 6 bases short, with 12 bases between. Per the germline V gene, CDR1 is SGHRS and CDR2 is YFSETQ. CDR3 length: 14 residues. CDR3 coding DNA: TGCGCCAGCAGCTTGGGGGGGACGGGAGATGGCTACACCTTC. Amino acids: CASSLGGTGDGYTF.

This clone was counted a few times. V gene TRBV4-2 combines with J gene TRBJ1-5, with D maybe TRBD1 (6 bases). Germline assignment: CDR1 LGHNA and CDR2 YNFKEQ. There are 15 residues in the CDR3. The ends were cut back, 1 base at V and 4 bases at J, with 11 bases in the middle. In DNA form, the CDR3 reads TGTGCCAGCAGCCAAGCCGGACAGACGAATCAGCCCCAGCATTTT. Encoded protein: CASSQAGQTNQPQHF.

CDR3 protein: CASREPTGGGNQPQHF. The CDR3, as DNA: TGTGCCAGCAGAGAACCGACAGGGGGCGGGAATCAGCCCCAGCATTTT. V is TRBV6-6 and J is TRBJ1-5; 10 nucleotides match TRBD1. After removal of 6 bases from V and 4 bases from J, the junction contained 9 bases not matched to a gene. Germline V gene data show CDR1 as MNHNY and CDR2 as SVGAGI (reference sequence). This CDR3 region has 16 residues.

This clone was observed a handful of times. The J gene is TRBJ2-7, the V gene TRBV11-3, with D maybe TRBD2 (7 bases). The CDR3 covers 14 residues. Deletions cut 5 bases from V and 5 bases from J, with 16 bases between. From germline, CDR1 is SGHNT and CDR2 YENEEA. CDR3 sequence (DNA): TGTGCCAGCAGCCCGGACAGCGGGGATAACGAGCAGTACTTC. Translating gives CASSPDSGDNEQYF. Looking up the rest from reference TRBV11-3 and TRBJ2-7 gives the full variable domain: EAGVVQSPRYKIIEKKQPVAFWCNPISGHNTLYWYLQNLGQGPELLIRYENEEAVDDSQLPKDRFSAERLKGVDSTLKIQPAELGDSAVYLCASSPDSGDNEQYFGPGTRLTVT.

The J gene is TRBJ2-5, the V gene TRBV5-5; TRBD1 might be the D (5 bases). This CDR3 is 15 amino acids long. Looked up from germline, CDR1 is SGHKS and CDR2 is YYEKEE (reference sequence). V was trimmed by 2 bases and J by 1 base, leaving 12 bases between them. CDR3: CASSLGQGPQETQYF. CDR3 bases: TGTGCCAGCAGCTTAGGGCAGGGCCCCCAAGAGACCCAGTACTTC.

The chain is built from TRBV7-6 and TRBJ2-4, with a tentative D call TRBD2 (5 bases). CDR3 length: 16 residues. Trimming cost V 0 bases and J 3 bases, with 12 bases left between them. Germline CDR1 and CDR2: SGHVS and FNYEAQ. In DNA form, the CDR3 reads TGTGCCAGCAGCTTAGCGCTCCACGGGGACAAAAACATTCAGTACTTC. Translation: CASSLALHGDKNIQYF.

This clone was recorded a few times. The chain combines TRBV13 with TRBJ2-7, with 7 bases aligning to TRBD2. This CDR3 has 16 amino acids. After removal of 2 bases from V and 7 bases from J, the junction contained 14 bases not matched to a gene. Germline loops: CDR1 PRHDT, CDR2 FYEKMQ (reference sequence). The CDR3 is CASSLLLRGGDGEQYF. In DNA, the CDR3 is TGTGCCAGCAGCTTATTGTTACGGGGAGGGGATGGGGAGCAGTACTTC.

This clone was counted between two and nine times. V is TRBV19 and J is TRBJ1-2; D is ambiguous. Between the trimmed V and J ends, which lost 1 base and 1 base, there was a span of 7 bases. Germline V CDR1 and CDR2: LNHDA, SQIVND (reference sequence). CDR3 length: 14 amino acids. This chain's CDR3 is CASSIVGLNYGYTF. CDR3 sequence (DNA): TGTGCCAGTAGTATAGTAGGACTTAACTATGGCTACACCTTC.